The following is a TCR beta chain sequence with its context. The antigen is undetermined. V gave up 1 base and J gave up 5 bases; unmatched junction bases: 2. The germline V gene encodes CDR1 DFQATT and CDR2 SNEGSKA (reference sequence). The CDR3 loop spans 14 amino acids. The sample belongs to a study of response to subunit inactivated influenza vaccine. TCRdb re-called the RT-PCR reads through MiXCR, storing one row per CDR3 protein. Among fewer than 700,000 distinct CDR3 sequences, approximately 13% were seen once, and the ten largest hold about an eighth. Whole-study findings and limits: Researchers suggested that each seasonal influenza vaccination recruits few new T cells.

This sequence originates from a man in his fifties or sixties who received an inactivated influenza vaccine. Sequences were derived from PBMCs from blood, sampled roughly 46 days after vaccination. The chain uses TRBV20-1 and TRBJ2-2; TRBD1 aligns across 9 bases. DNA of the CDR3: TGCAGTGCTAGAGTACAGGGGGCAACCGGGGAGCTGTTTTTT. It translates to CSARVQGATGELFF.